This TCR beta chain was sequenced in a study of OX40 agonist ivuxolimab in advanced cancers. Study findings and constraints: Averaging showed that CD8+ T cells had more expanded clones than CD4+ did.

This clone showed up just a few times. No antigen is known for it. The table came from immunoSEQ multiplex PCR; TCRdb's copy has only in-frame clones and leaves some out. The sample has approximately 130,000 clones, 85% to 95% seen once. The CDR3 loop spans 14 amino acids. Germline CDR1 reads SGHDT; CDR2 reads YYEEEE. J was trimmed by 7 bases and V by 6 bases; bases with no gene match: 10. The source was CD4+ or CD8+ T cells sorted from blood, collected in a trial of the OX40 agonist ivuxolimab. The origin of this receptor is an adult with an advanced solid tumor such as melanoma, head and neck, liver or kidney cancer. The chain couples TRBV5-6 to TRBJ1-5; 7 bases map to TRBD1. CDR3 loop: CASIRQGTRQPQHF. The CDR3 DNA sequence: TGTGCCAGCATTCGACAGGGAACAAGGCAGCCCCAGCATTTT.